The clone carrying this TCR beta chain has only a few counts. Alongside a J-beta primer mix, a sample-barcoded 5' primer served in a second PCR lasting 7 to 11 cycles. TCRdb analysed the 5' RACE reads with MiXCR anew, one entry per CDR3 protein. This sample carries more than 600,000 distinct CDR3 sequences, 25% of them seen once, and the ten largest clones take 9.4%. The sample originates from a study of blood T cells in healthy people across ages. The CDR3 sequence is 12 residues long. V dropped 7 bases and J dropped 5 bases, with 11 bases sitting between them. The data also belong to a second study, concerning T cells of mothers and their children. Turning to that study: cDNA synthesis used all extracted RNA, 1.5 ug per 15 ul.

The TCR sequence derives from a boy younger than 18 in good health. V and J are TRBV12-3 or TRBV12-4 and TRBJ1-1; D gene unclear. Sample: blood. As DNA, the CDR3 is TGTGCCAGCACCCGAAGGGATACTGAAGCTTTCTTT. It encodes CASTRRDTEAFF.